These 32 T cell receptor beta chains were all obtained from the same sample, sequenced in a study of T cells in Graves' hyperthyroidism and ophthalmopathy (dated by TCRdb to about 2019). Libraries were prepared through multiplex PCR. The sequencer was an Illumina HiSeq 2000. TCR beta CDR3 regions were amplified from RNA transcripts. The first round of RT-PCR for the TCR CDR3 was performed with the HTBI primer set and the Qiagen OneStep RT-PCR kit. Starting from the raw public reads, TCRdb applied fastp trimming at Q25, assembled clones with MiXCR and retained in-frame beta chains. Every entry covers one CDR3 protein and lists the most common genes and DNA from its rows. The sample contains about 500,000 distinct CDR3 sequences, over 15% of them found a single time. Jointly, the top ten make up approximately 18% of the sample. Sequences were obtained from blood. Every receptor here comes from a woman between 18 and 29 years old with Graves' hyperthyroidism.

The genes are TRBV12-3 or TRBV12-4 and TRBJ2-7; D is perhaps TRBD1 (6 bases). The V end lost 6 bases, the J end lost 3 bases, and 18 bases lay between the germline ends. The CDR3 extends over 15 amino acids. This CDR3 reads CASSLLNREFYEQYF. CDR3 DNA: TGTGCCAGCAGCCTACTAAACAGGGAGTTCTACGAGCAGTACTTC.

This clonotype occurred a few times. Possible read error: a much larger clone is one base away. The CDR3 spells CASSQDWASGEADEQFF. The CDR3 DNA sequence: TGCGCCAGCAGCCAAGATTGGGCTAGCGGGGAGGCGGATGAGCAGTTCTTC. The J gene is TRBJ2-1, the V gene TRBV4-3, with 9 nucleotides matching TRBD2. CDR1 and CDR2 from the germline V gene are LGHNA and YSLEER. The V gene end was trimmed by 0 bases and the J gene end by 8 bases; junction bases not matched to a gene: 11. The CDR3 sequence is 17 residues long.

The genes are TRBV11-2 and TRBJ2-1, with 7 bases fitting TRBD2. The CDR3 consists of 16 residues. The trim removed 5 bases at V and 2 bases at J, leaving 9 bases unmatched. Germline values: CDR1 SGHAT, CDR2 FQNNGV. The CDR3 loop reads CASSMLGGGAYNEQFF. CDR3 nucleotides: TGTGCCAGCAGCATGCTTGGGGGGGGGGCCTACAATGAGCAGTTCTTC.

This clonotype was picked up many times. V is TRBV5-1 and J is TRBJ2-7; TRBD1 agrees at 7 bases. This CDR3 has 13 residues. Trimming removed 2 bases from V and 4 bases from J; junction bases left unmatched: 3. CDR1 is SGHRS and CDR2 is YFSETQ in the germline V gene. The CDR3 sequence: CASSLGDRYEQYF. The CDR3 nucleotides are TGCGCCAGCAGCTTAGGGGACAGATACGAGCAGTACTTC.

In nucleotides, the CDR3 is TGTGCCAGCAGCTTGGGAGGCCCAAGCGCTAACTATGGCTACACCTTC. Translating it yields CASSLGGPSANYGYTF. The V and J genes are TRBV5-4 and TRBJ1-2; D unresolved. CDR1 and CDR2 from the germline V gene are SGHNT and YYREEE (reference sequence). CDR3 length: 16 amino acids. V lost 0 bases to trimming and J lost 0 bases, with 12 bases between them.

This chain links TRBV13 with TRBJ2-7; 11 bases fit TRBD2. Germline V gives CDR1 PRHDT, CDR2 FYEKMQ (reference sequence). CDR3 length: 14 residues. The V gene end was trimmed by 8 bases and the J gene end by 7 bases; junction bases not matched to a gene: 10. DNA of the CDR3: TGTGCCAGCCGGTTAGCGGGAGGGCCAAGGGAGCAGTACTTC. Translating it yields CASRLAGGPREQYF.

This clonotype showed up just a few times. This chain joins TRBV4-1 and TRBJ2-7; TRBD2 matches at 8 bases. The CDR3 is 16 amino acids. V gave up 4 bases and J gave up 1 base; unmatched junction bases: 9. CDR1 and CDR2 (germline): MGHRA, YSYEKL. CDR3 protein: CASSPTPASGSYEQYF. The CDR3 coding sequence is TGCGCCAGCAGCCCCACCCCGGCTAGCGGGTCCTACGAGCAGTACTTC.

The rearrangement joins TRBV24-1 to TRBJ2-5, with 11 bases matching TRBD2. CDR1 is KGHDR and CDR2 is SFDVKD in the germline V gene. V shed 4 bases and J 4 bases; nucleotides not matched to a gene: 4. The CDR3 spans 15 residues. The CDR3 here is CATSDGTSGGETQYF. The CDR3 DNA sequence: TGTGCCACCAGTGACGGGACTAGCGGAGGAGAGACCCAGTACTTC.

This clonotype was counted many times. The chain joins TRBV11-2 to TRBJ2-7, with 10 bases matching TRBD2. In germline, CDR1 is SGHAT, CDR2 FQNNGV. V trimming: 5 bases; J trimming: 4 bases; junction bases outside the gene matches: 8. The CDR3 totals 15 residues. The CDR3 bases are TGTGCCAGCAGCCGTCTAGCGGGAGCCCTATACGAGCAGTACTTC. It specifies CASSRLAGALYEQYF.

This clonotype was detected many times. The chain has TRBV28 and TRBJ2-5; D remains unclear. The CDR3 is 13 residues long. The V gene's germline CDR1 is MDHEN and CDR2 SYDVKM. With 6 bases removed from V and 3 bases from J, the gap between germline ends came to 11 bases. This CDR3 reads CASSSDGKETQYF. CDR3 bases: TGTGCCAGCAGCTCCGACGGAAAAGAGACCCAGTACTTC. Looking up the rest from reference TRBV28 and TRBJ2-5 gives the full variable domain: DVKVTQSSRYLVKRTGEKVFLECVQDMDHENMFWYRQDPGLGLRLIYFSYDVKMKEKGDIPEGYSVSREKKERFSLILESASTNQTSMYLCASSSDGKETQYFGPGTRLLVL.

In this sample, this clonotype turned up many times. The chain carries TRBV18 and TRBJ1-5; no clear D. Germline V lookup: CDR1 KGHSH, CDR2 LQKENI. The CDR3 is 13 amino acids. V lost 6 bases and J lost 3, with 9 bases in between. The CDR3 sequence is CASSQQINQPQHF. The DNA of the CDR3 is TGTGCCAGCTCCCAACAGATCAATCAGCCCCAGCATTTT.

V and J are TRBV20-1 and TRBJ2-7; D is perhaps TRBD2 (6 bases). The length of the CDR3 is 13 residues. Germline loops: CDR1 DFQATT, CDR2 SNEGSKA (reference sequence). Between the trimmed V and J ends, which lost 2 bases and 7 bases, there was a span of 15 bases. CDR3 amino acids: CSARSGRAEEQYF. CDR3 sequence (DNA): TGCAGTGCTAGATCCGGGAGAGCGGAGGAGCAGTACTTC.

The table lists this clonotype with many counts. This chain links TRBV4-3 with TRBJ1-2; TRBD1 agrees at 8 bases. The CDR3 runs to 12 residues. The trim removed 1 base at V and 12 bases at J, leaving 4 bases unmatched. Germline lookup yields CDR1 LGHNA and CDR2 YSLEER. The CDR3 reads CASSQGRTGHTF. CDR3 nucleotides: TGCGCCAGCAGCCAAGGGAGGACAGGGCACACCTTC.

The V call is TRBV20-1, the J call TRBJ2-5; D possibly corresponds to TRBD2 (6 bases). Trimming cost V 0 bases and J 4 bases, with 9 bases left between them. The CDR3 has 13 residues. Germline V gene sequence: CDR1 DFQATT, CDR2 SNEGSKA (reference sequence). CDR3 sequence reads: CSARDFGGETQYF. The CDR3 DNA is TGCAGTGCTAGAGATTTCGGGGGAGAGACCCAGTACTTC.

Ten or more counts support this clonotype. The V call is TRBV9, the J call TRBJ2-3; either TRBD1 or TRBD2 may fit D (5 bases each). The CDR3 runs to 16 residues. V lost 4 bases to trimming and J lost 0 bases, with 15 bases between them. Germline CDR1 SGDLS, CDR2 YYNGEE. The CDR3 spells CASSLGTGLSTDTQYF. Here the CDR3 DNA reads TGTGCCAGCAGCCTGGGGACGGGGCTGAGCACAGATACGCAGTATTTT. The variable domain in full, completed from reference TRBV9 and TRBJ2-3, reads DSGVTQTPKHLITATGQRVTLRCSPRSGDLSVYWYQQSLDQGLQFLIQYYNGEERAKGNILERFSAQQFPDLHSELNLSSLELGDSALYFCASSLGTGLSTDTQYFGPGTRLTVL.

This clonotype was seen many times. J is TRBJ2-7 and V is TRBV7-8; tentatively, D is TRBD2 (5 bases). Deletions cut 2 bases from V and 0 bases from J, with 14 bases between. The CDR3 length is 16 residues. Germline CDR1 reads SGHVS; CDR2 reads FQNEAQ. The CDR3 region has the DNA TGTGCCAGCAGCTTACGGCGGGCTCCTACCTCCTACGAGCAGTACTTC. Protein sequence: CASSLRRAPTSYEQYF.

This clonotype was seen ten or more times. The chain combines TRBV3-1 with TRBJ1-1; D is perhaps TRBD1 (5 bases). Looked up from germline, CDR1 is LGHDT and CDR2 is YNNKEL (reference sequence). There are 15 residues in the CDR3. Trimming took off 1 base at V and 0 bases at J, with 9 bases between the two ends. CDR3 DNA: TGTGCCAGCAGCCAAGGAGGGACGGTGAACACTGAAGCTTTCTTT. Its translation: CASSQGGTVNTEAFF.

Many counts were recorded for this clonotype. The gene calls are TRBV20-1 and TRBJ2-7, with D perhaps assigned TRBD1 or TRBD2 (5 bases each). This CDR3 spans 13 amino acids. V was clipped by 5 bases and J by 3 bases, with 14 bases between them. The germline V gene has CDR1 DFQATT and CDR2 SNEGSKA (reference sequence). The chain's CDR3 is CSAGDLTHYEQYF. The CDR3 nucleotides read TGCAGTGCTGGGGACCTTACCCACTACGAGCAGTACTTC.

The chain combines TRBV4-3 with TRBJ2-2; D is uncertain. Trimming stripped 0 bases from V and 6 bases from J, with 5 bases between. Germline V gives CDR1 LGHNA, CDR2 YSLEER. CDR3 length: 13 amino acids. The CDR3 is CASSQDSPGELFF. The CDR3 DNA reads TGCGCCAGCAGCCAAGATAGTCCCGGGGAGCTGTTTTTT.

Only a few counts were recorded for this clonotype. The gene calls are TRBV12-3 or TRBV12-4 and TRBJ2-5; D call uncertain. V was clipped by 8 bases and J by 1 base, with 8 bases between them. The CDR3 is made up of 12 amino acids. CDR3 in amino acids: CASGPVQETQYF. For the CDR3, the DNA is TGTGCCAGCGGTCCGGTCCAAGAGACCCAGTACTTC.

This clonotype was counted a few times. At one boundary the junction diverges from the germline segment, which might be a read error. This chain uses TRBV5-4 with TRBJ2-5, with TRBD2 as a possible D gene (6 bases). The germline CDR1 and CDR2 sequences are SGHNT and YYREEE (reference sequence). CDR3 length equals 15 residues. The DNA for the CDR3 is TGTACCAGCAGCGACCCTGGGACTTACTGGGAGACCCAGTACTTC. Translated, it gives CTSSDPGTYWETQYF. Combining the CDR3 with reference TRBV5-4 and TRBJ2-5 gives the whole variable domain ETGVTQSPTHLIKTRGQQVTLRCSSQSGHNTVSWYQQALGQGPQFIFQYYREEENGRGNFPPRFSGLQFPNYSSELNVNALELDDSALYLCTSSDPGTYWETQYFGPGTRLLVL.

CDR3 sequence reads: CASSFGYSGNTIYF. In DNA, the CDR3 is TGCGCCAGCAGCTTCGGGTACTCTGGAAACACCATATATTTT. The V call is TRBV5-1, the J call TRBJ1-3; D gene ambiguous. Trimming shortened V by 2 bases and J by 0 bases, and 6 bases separated the two germline ends. Germline V gene sequence: CDR1 SGHRS, CDR2 YFSETQ. The CDR3 totals 14 residues. Full variable domain (remainder filled in from reference TRBV5-1 and TRBJ1-3): KAGVTQTPRYLIKTRGQQVTLSCSPISGHRSVSWYQQTPGQGLQFLFEYFSETQRNKGNFPGRFSGRQFSNSRSEMNVSTLELGDSALYLCASSFGYSGNTIYFGEGSWLTVV.

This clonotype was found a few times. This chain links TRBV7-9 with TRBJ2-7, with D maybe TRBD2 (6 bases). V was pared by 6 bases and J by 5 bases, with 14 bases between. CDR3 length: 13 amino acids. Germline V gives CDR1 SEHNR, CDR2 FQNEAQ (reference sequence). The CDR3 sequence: CASSPWEENEQYF. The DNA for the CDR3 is TGTGCCAGCAGTCCCTGGGAGGAAAACGAGCAGTACTTC. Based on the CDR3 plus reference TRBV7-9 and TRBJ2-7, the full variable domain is DTGVSQNPRHKITKRGQNVTFRCDPISEHNRLYWYRQTLGQGPEFLTYFQNEAQLEKSRLLSDRFSAERPKGSFSTLEIQRTEQGDSAMYLCASSPWEENEQYFGPGTRLTVT.

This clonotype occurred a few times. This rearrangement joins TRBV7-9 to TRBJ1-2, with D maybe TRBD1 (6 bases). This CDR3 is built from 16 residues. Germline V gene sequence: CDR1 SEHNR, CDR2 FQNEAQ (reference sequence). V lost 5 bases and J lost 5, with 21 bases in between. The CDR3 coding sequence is TGTGCCAGCAGCGTCATTAACGTGGGGGCGCGTTATGGCTACACCTTC. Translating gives CASSVINVGARYGYTF. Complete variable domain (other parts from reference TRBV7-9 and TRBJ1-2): DTGVSQNPRHKITKRGQNVTFRCDPISEHNRLYWYRQTLGQGPEFLTYFQNEAQLEKSRLLSDRFSAERPKGSFSTLEIQRTEQGDSAMYLCASSVINVGARYGYTFGSGTRLTVV.

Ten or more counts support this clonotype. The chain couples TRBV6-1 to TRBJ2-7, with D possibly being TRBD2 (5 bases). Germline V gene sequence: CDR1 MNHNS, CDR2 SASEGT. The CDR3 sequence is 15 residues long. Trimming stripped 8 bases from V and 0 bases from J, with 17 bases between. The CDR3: CASSTPGGFSYEQYF. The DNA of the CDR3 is TGTGCCAGCTCGACCCCCGGAGGATTCTCCTACGAGCAGTACTTC.

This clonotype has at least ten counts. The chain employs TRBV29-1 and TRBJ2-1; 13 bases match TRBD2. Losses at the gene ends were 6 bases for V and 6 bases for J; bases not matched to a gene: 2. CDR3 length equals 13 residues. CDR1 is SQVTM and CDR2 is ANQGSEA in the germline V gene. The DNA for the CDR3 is TGCAGCGTAGGGACTAGCGGGGTCAATGAGCAGTTCTTC. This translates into CSVGTSGVNEQFF.

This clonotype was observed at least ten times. CDR3 in DNA: TGTGCCAGCAGGGGTAGGGCTAGCGGAGTCGGAGGGCAGTACTTC. Its translation is CASRGRASGVGGQYF. The chain uses TRBV6-1 and TRBJ2-7; 7 bases fit TRBD2. Germline-derived CDR1 and CDR2 are MNHNS and SASEGT. Trimming removed 6 bases from V and 9 bases from J; junction bases left unmatched: 17. The CDR3 totals 15 residues.

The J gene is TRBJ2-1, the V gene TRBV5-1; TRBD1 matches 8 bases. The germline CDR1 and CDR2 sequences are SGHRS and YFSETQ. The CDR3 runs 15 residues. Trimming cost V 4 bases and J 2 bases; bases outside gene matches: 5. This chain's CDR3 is CASSNGQGTYNEQFF. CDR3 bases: TGCGCCAGCAGCAACGGACAGGGAACCTACAATGAGCAGTTCTTC. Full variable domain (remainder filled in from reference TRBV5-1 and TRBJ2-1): KAGVTQTPRYLIKTRGQQVTLSCSPISGHRSVSWYQQTPGQGLQFLFEYFSETQRNKGNFPGRFSGRQFSNSRSEMNVSTLELGDSALYLCASSNGQGTYNEQFFGPGTRLTVL.

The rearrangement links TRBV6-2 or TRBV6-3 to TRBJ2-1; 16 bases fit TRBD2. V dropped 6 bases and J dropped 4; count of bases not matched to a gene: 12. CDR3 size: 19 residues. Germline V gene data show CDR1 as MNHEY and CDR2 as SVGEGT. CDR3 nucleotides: TGTGCCAGCAGCGCGATTCTGGGACTAGCGGGAGGGCCTTACAATGAGCAGTTCTTC. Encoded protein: CASSAILGLAGGPYNEQFF.

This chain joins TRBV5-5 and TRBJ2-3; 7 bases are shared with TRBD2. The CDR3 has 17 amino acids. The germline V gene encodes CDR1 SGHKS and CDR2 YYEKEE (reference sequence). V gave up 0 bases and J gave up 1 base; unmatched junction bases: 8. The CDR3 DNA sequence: TGTGCCAGCAGCTTGGGTGTCCGGGGGGATGGCACAGATACGCAGTATTTT. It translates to CASSLGVRGDGTDTQYF.

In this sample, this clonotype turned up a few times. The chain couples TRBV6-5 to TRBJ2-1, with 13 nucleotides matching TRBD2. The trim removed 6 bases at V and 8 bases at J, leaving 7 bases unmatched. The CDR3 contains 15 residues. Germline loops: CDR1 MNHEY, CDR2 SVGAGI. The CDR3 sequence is CASSLTSGGGYEQFF. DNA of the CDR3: TGTGCCAGCAGCCTTACTAGCGGGGGGGGTTATGAGCAGTTCTTC.

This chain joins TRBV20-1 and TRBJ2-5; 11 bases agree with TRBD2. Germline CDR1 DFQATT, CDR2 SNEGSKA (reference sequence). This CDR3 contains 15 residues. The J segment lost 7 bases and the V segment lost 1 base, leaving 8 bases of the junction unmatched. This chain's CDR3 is CSARVLAGGGGTQYF. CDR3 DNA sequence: TGCAGTGCTAGAGTCTTAGCGGGAGGGGGGGGGACCCAGTACTTC.